The 21 T cell receptor beta chains given below trace back to one sample, sequenced in a study of blood T cell repertoires in COVID-19. TCRdb's table, derived via immunoSEQ multiplex PCR, lists solely in-frame clones and lacks some. The data show 250,000 or so clones, with about 80% seen just once and about 3% held by the top ten. Sequencing was done on a sample of PBMCs or T cells enriched from blood (not recorded which). The receptors were sampled from a man aged 45-60 years who had recovered from COVID-19.

The sample holds a few counts of this clone. As DNA, the CDR3 is TGTGCCAGCAGCCGCGGGGGACTAGCGGGGGGGTTCAACTACGAGCAGTACTTC. The encoded protein is CASSRGGLAGGFNYEQYF. The rearrangement joins TRBV7-8 to TRBJ2-7, with 16 bases identical to TRBD2. With 5 bases clipped from V and 3 bases from J, the junction kept 10 bases outside the gene matches. Germline V gene data show CDR1 as SGHVS and CDR2 as FQNEAQ. The CDR3 spans 18 residues.

This chain uses TRBV19 with TRBJ1-5, with TRBD1 matching over 11 bases. Germline CDR1 and CDR2: LNHDA and SQIVND (reference sequence). The J segment lost 2 bases and the V segment lost 5 bases, leaving 2 bases of the junction unmatched. The CDR3 is made up of 15 amino acids. CDR3: CASSLDRGRNQPQHF. CDR3 nucleotides: TGTGCCAGTAGTCTGGACAGGGGGCGCAATCAGCCCCAGCATTTT.

This clone has just one count. V is TRBV10-1 and J is TRBJ1-5, with unresolved D. CDR3 length: 14 residues. V lost 7 bases and J 2 bases, leaving 12 bases between the germline ends. Per germline, CDR1 WNHNN and CDR2 SYGVQD (reference sequence). This CDR3 reads CASTQALGNQPQHF. CDR3 bases: TGCGCCAGCACCCAAGCACTCGGCAATCAGCCCCAGCATTTT.

The chain joins TRBV10-3 to TRBJ2-7; no clear D. The CDR3 runs 14 residues. The ends were cut back, 0 bases at V and 2 bases at J, with 8 bases in the middle. CDR1 ENHRY and CDR2 SYGVKD come from the germline V gene. The DNA for the CDR3 is TGTGCCATCAGTGAGTCGGTAGCTACCTACGAGCAGTACTTC. Its translation: CAISESVATYEQYF.

The table lists this clone with a count of one. In the same sample, other DNA sequences code for this CDR3. The chain carries TRBV18 and TRBJ2-7; TRBD2 aligns across 9 bases. CDR3 size: 14 residues. With V trimmed by 6 bases and J by 1 base, 4 bases remained unmatched. Germline loops: CDR1 KGHSH, CDR2 LQKENI. CDR3 sequence: CASSGTSGSYEQYF. CDR3 in DNA: TGTGCCAGCTCCGGTACTAGCGGGTCCTACGAGCAGTACTTC.

This clone was seen only once. As DNA, the CDR3 is TGTGCCAGCAGCTCGAATTACAGGGAAGATACGCAGTATTTT. Translating gives CASSSNYREDTQYF. This chain connects TRBV9 to TRBJ2-3, with D tentatively TRBD1 (6 bases). Trimming cost V 4 bases and J 5 bases, with 14 bases left between them. The germline CDR1 and CDR2 sequences are SGDLS and YYNGEE. This CDR3 has 14 amino acids.

The chain recombines TRBV6-1 with TRBJ2-2, with 8 bases lining up with TRBD1. V lost 4 bases, J lost 4 bases, and 8 bases stayed unmatched. The CDR3 sequence is 16 residues long. CDR1 and CDR2 (germline): MNHNS, SASEGT. CDR3 in DNA: TGTGCCAGCAGTGTCCCCACCGGGACAGGCACCGGGGAGCTGTTTTTT. It encodes CASSVPTGTGTGELFF.

In its sample, this clone was seen once. The genes are TRBV27 and TRBJ2-3, with D tentatively TRBD2 (6 bases). The CDR3 totals 14 residues. Trimming left V 4 bases short and J 5 bases short, with 13 bases between. Germline V lookup: CDR1 MNHEY, CDR2 SMNVEV (reference sequence). CDR3 in amino acids: CASSSGLRVDTQYF. The CDR3, as DNA: TGTGCCAGCAGTTCGGGACTCCGGGTAGATACGCAGTATTTT.

The rearrangement joins TRBV7-9 to TRBJ1-1; 9 nucleotides match TRBD1. There are 16 residues in the CDR3. The V segment lost 6 bases and the J segment 4 bases; nucleotides outside the gene matches: 12. CDR1 SEHNR and CDR2 FQNEAQ come from the germline V gene (reference sequence). The DNA of the CDR3 is TGTGCCAGCAGGTTGACGGACAGGGGTGAGGGCACTGAAGCTTTCTTT. Translated: CASRLTDRGEGTEAFF.

The genes are TRBV19 and TRBJ1-4, with a weak D call TRBD1 (6 bases). V gave up 4 bases and J gave up 3 bases, with 12 bases separating them. The germline V gene has CDR1 LNHDA and CDR2 SQIVND (reference sequence). CDR3 size: 15 residues. In DNA form, the CDR3 reads TGTGCCAGTAGTACGAAGGGGGTGGCTAATGAAAAACTGTTTTTT. Amino acids: CASSTKGVANEKLFF.

J is TRBJ2-7 and V is TRBV7-2; possibly TRBD2 for D (6 bases). Per the germline V gene, CDR1 is SGHTA and CDR2 is FQGNSA. V dropped 5 bases and J dropped 1 base, with 15 bases sitting between them. CDR3 size: 15 residues. CDR3 bases: TGTGCCAGCAGCCTCGTCATAGCGGCTTCCTACGAGCAGTACTTC. The encoded protein is CASSLVIAASYEQYF.

The gene calls are TRBV7-3 and TRBJ1-2; a possible D gene is TRBD1 (5 bases). This CDR3 comprises 14 residues. Looked up from germline, CDR1 is SGHTA and CDR2 is FQGTGA. V was trimmed by 3 bases and J by 3 bases, leaving 11 bases between them. The CDR3 nucleotides read TGTGCCAGCAGCTTGGGCAGGGTCGACTATGGCTACACCTTC. Translation: CASSLGRVDYGYTF. The full variable domain, with the rest looked up from reference TRBV7-3 and TRBJ1-2, is GAGVSQTPSNKVTEKGKYVELRCDPISGHTALYWYRQSLGQGPEFLIYFQGTGAADDSGLPNDRFFAVRPEGSVSTLKIQRTERGDSAVYLCASSLGRVDYGYTFGSGTRLTVV.

This clone was picked up a small number of times. The rearrangement links TRBV7-3 to TRBJ1-1; D uncertain. The V end lost 1 base, the J end lost 0 bases, and 9 bases lay between the germline ends. Germline CDR1 is SGHTA and CDR2 is FQGTGA. The CDR3 sequence is 15 residues long. DNA for the CDR3: TGTGCCAGCAGCTTAAGCGGCCCTATGAACACTGAAGCTTTCTTT. Translated: CASSLSGPMNTEAFF.

This clone appeared once. The J gene is TRBJ1-1, the V gene TRBV5-6; possible D gene TRBD1, 6 bases. CDR3 length: 14 amino acids. The ends were cut back, 3 bases at V and 0 bases at J, with 9 bases in the middle. CDR1 and CDR2 (germline): SGHDT, YYEEEE. The CDR3 region is CASSSGQMNTEAFF. CDR3 DNA: TGTGCCAGCAGCTCCGGACAGATGAACACTGAAGCTTTCTTT.

The V gene is TRBV27, the J gene TRBJ1-2; TRBD1 matches at 7 bases. This CDR3 is built from 18 residues. The germline gives CDR1 MNHEY, CDR2 SMNVEV (reference sequence). J gave up 2 bases and V 2 bases, and 14 bases lay outside the gene matches. The CDR3 region is CASSLKRRGREGNYGYTF. In DNA form, the CDR3 reads TGTGCCAGCAGTTTAAAAAGGAGGGGGCGAGAAGGCAACTATGGCTACACCTTC.

CDR3 coding DNA: TGTGCCAGCTCACCGAACGGGGGCTCCTACGAGCAGTACTTC. The encoded protein is CASSPNGGSYEQYF. The chain has TRBV18 and TRBJ2-7; a weak D match, TRBD2 (6 bases). Trimming shortened V by 3 bases and J by 0 bases, and 9 bases separated the two germline ends. The CDR3 loop spans 14 amino acids. The germline CDR1 and CDR2 sequences are KGHSH and LQKENI. Full variable domain (rest looked up from reference TRBV18 and TRBJ2-7): NAGVMQNPRHLVRRRGQEARLRCSPMKGHSHVYWYRQLPEEGLKFMVYLQKENIIDESGMPKERFSAEFPKEGPSILRIQQVVRGDSAAYFCASSPNGGSYEQYFGPGTRLTVT.

As concerns this clone: Other nucleotide sequences in the sample specify the same CDR3. The chain uses TRBV5-1 and TRBJ2-5, with 11 nucleotides matching TRBD2. V gave up 4 bases and J gave up 2 bases; unmatched junction bases: 4. This CDR3 has 15 residues. CDR1 and CDR2 from the germline V gene are SGHRS and YFSETQ. In DNA, the CDR3 is TGCGCCAGCAGCCGCGGGACTAGCGGACAAGAGACCCAGTACTTC. This translates into CASSRGTSGQETQYF.

This chain connects TRBV10-3 to TRBJ1-4; 10 bases are a match to TRBD1. CDR3 size: 14 residues. J was trimmed by 6 bases and V by 6 bases; bases with no gene match: 4. CDR1 is ENHRY, CDR2 SYGVKD, per germline. Here the CDR3 reads CAISQTGGDEKLFF. DNA for the CDR3: TGTGCCATCAGCCAGACAGGGGGCGATGAAAAACTGTTTTTT.

This clone was counted at least ten times. This chain joins TRBV20-1 and TRBJ2-3; 7 bases are shared with TRBD1. The CDR3 spans 12 residues. J lost 6 bases, V lost 3 bases, and 3 bases had no gene match. CDR1 is DFQATT, CDR2 SNEGSKA, per germline (reference sequence). The CDR3 protein is CSASTGADTQYF. The CDR3, as DNA: TGCAGTGCTAGTACAGGGGCGGATACGCAGTATTTT.

This chain links TRBV9 with TRBJ1-3, with 7 bases identical to TRBD1. Germline trimming cut 4 bases from V and 2 bases from J; bases unmatched to any gene: 15. The germline V gene encodes CDR1 SGDLS and CDR2 YYNGEE. The CDR3 contains 18 residues. The CDR3 region has the DNA TGTGCCAGCAGCCAGACGGCTTCGCGACAGGGCCCTGGAAACACCATATATTTT. Translating it yields CASSQTASRQGPGNTIYF.

This chain uses TRBV11-2 with TRBJ2-7; 10 nucleotides align to TRBD2. The CDR3 totals 15 residues. Germline-derived CDR1 and CDR2 are SGHAT and FQNNGV. Trimming cost V 5 bases and J 6 bases; bases outside gene matches: 10. CDR3 bases: TGTGCCAGCAGCCTAAGCGGGGGGGCTTTAGGCGAGCAGTACTTC. This encodes CASSLSGGALGEQYF.